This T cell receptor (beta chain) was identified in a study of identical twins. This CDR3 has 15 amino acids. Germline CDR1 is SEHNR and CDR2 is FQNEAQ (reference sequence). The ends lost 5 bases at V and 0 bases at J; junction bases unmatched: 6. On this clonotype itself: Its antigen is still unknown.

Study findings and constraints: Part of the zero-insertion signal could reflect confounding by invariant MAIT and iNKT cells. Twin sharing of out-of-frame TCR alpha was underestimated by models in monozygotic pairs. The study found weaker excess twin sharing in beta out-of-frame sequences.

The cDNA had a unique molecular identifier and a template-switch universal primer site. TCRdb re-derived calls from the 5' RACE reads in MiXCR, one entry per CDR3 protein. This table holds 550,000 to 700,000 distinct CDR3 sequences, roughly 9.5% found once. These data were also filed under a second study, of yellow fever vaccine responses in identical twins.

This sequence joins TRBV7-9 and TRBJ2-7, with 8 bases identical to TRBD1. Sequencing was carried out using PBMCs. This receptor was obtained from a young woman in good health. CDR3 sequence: CASSPRQGISYEQYF. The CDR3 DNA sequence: TGTGCCAGCAGCCCAAGACAGGGGATCTCCTACGAGCAGTACTTC.